The 7 T cell receptor beta chains given below trace back to one sample, sequenced in a study of cytotoxic CD8 clonotypes in ibrutinib-treated CLL. Repertoires were generated with immunoSEQ multiplex PCR, while TCRdb's copy carries only in-frame clones and drops some. The sample has tens of thousands of clones; 90% are singletons. The sequencing used PBMCs, collected after 12 months of ibrutinib treatment. These receptor sequences come from a human donor with chronic lymphocytic leukemia.

V gene TRBV10-3 combines with J gene TRBJ1-5; D gene uncertain. Germline V lookup: CDR1 ENHRY, CDR2 SYGVKD. This CDR3 is built from 18 residues. V shed 2 bases and J shed 2 bases, with 19 bases lying between them. The DNA of the CDR3 is TGTGCCATCAGTGAGGAGGAGGGCCAAATAATGGGCAATCAGCCCCAGCATTTT. As protein: CAISEEEGQIMGNQPQHF.

The V gene is TRBV27, the J gene TRBJ1-5; D gene uncertain. Trimming left V 7 bases short and J 7 bases short, with 14 bases between. Germline V lookup: CDR1 MNHEY, CDR2 SMNVEV (reference sequence). The CDR3 length is 13 residues. Written as DNA, the CDR3 is TGTGCCAGCACCTCTCTACCCGGGCAGCCCCAGCATTTT. Its translation is CASTSLPGQPQHF.

The genes are TRBV9 and TRBJ1-3, with TRBD1 matching 11 bases. With 4 bases clipped from V and 4 bases from J, the junction kept 10 bases outside the gene matches. The V gene's germline CDR1 is SGDLS and CDR2 YYNGEE. This CDR3 is 17 amino acids long. The CDR3 nucleotides are TGTGCCAGCAGCCTTAGGGACAGGGGGTCTTGGGGAAACACCATATATTTT. Its translation is CASSLRDRGSWGNTIYF.

J is TRBJ2-3 and V is TRBV27; D might be TRBD1 or TRBD2, each matching 6 bases. The CDR3 covers 14 residues. V was cut by 4 bases and J by 4 bases, with 12 bases left in between. The germline gives CDR1 MNHEY, CDR2 SMNVEV (reference sequence). CDR3 amino acids: CASSWGARADTQYF. The CDR3 DNA reads TGTGCCAGCAGTTGGGGGGCGCGGGCAGATACGCAGTATTTT.

The genes are TRBV10-2 and TRBJ1-2; D possibly corresponds to TRBD1 (5 bases). The CDR3 sequence is 15 residues long. Trimming took 7 bases from V and 4 from J, leaving 19 bases between them. Germline V CDR1 and CDR2: WSHSY, SAAADI. The CDR3 sequence is CASTGTVRSPYGYTF. The CDR3 coding sequence is TGCGCCAGCACTGGGACGGTCCGCTCCCCCTATGGCTACACCTTC.

This clone was seen once. The chain has TRBV19 and TRBJ1-5; D unresolved. The CDR3 spans 14 residues. Trimming cost V 7 bases and J 2 bases, with 12 bases left between them. CDR1 and CDR2 (germline): LNHDA, SQIVND (reference sequence). For the CDR3, the DNA is TGTGCCAGTACCCCCGACGCGGGCAATCAGCCCCAGCATTTT. Translation: CASTPDAGNQPQHF.

This chain joins TRBV7-8 and TRBJ1-2; maybe TRBD1 (6 bases). The length of the CDR3 is 16 residues. The V gene lost 2 bases and the J gene lost 7 bases, with 20 bases spanning the gap. Germline loops: CDR1 SGHVS, CDR2 FQNEAQ. The DNA for the CDR3 is TGTGCCAGCAGCTTAAATTATGGGGGGCGTACTGGTGGCTACACCTTC. It yields the protein CASSLNYGGRTGGYTF.